In its sample, the clone carrying this T cell receptor beta chain was seen a few times. As yet, its antigen is unknown. The assay was immunoSEQ multiplex PCR, and TCRdb's table has in-frame clones only and misses some. The data hold about 150,000 clones, with about 87% observed a single time. The data belong to a study of T cell responses to AZD1222 COVID-19 vaccine. Overall study context: The analysis combined second doses at about 4 or about 12 weeks. Study-wide findings and caveats: Vaccine-related CD4 TCRs covered spike, predominating at 160-218 and 743-854. Females outnumbered males among donors, who were mostly white British; clonal diversity was possibly underestimated. Targets within unmutated variant regions were reportedly found for nearly half of spike-specific TCRs.

This clonotype originated in an adult in good health. The specimen comprised peripheral blood, sampled on day 0 of AZD1222 vaccination.

The CDR3 reads CASSLDRQRGTTEYF. For the CDR3, the DNA is TGCGCCAGCAGCTTGGACAGGCAACGGGGCACCACGGAGTACTTC. This chain links TRBV5-1 with TRBJ2-7; D may be TRBD1 or TRBD2 (5 bases each). Trimming took 0 bases from V and 11 from J, leaving 21 bases between them. From germline, CDR1 is SGHRS and CDR2 YFSETQ. This CDR3 contains 15 residues. The full variable domain, its missing parts supplied by reference TRBV5-1 and TRBJ2-7, is KAGVTQTPRYLIKTRGQQVTLSCSPISGHRSVSWYQQTPGQGLQFLFEYFSETQRNKGNFPGRFSGRQFSNSRSEMNVSTLELGDSALYLCASSLDRQRGTTEYFGPGTRLTVT.